This is a list of T cell receptor beta chains from one sample in a study of T cells after yellow fever vaccination. A single record per CDR3 protein comes from TCRdb applying MiXCR to the 5' RACE reads. There are 450,000 to 550,000 distinct CDR3 sequences in the sample; over 15% occur only once, and roughly an eighth lies in the top ten. The sequenced sample was PBMCs, obtained 15 days after the yellow fever booster vaccination. The receptor source for this set is a man aged 25 to 40 who received the YFV17D yellow fever vaccine. The CDR3 runs from the conserved cysteine through the conserved F or W. Expanded clones are given a class, and other clones once, few, many or no size at all.

clone size | J gene | V gene | CDR3 protein
. | TRBJ1-4 | TRBV7-8 | CASSPKHSTGRNEKLFF
. | TRBJ2-1 | TRBV4-3 | CASSRPDRNKEQFF
many | TRBJ2-3 | TRBV5-4 | CASSSGTSGTDTQYF
few | TRBJ2-7 | TRBV21-1 | CASSKPTGTGANYEQYF
. | TRBJ1-6 | TRBV27 | CATTLTGGSPLHF
once | TRBJ2-1 | TRBV4-1 | CASSPPGLAGGGNEQFF
many | TRBJ2-2 | TRBV10-3 | CAISIGTEGGELFF
. | TRBJ2-7 | TRBV12-3/TRBV12-4 | CASSFLGGEEQYF
. | TRBJ1-1 | TRBV6-1 | CASSEDRRRTEAFF
. | TRBJ2-1 | TRBV29-1 | CSVDLEWGRYKQFF
. | TRBJ2-7 | TRBV29-1 | CSALWTGAYPLFYEQYF
. | TRBJ2-1 | TRBV20-1 | CSASWEINEQFF
. | TRBJ1-1 | TRBV9 | CASSVVGDPTEAFF
. | TRBJ2-1 | TRBV12-3/TRBV12-4 | CASRTPGTSINEQFF
many | TRBJ2-7 | TRBV7-2 | CASSSWDGYEQYF
many | TRBJ2-5 | TRBV18 | CASSPRYQETQYF
. | TRBJ2-5 | TRBV20-1 | CSASYGTAGETQYF
. | TRBJ1-4 | TRBV30 | CAWGGARDEKLFF
. | TRBJ2-1 | TRBV9 | CASSVAGNEQFF
few | TRBJ1-4 | TRBV4-3 | CASSQDSGQRGEKLFF
few | TRBJ2-1 | TRBV12-3/TRBV12-4 | CASSVDGLRAQFF
few | TRBJ2-1 | TRBV10-3 | CAISQLAGGPVNEQFF
. | TRBJ2-3 | TRBV18 | CASSPPNYSEDTQYF
. | TRBJ2-3 | TRBV6-4 | CASSEGHRTDTQYF
few | TRBJ1-4 | TRBV28 | CASSVWGGHNEKLFF
. | TRBJ2-6 | TRBV28 | CASTGAANVLTF
few | TRBJ2-5 | TRBV28 | CASSLWGSEPETQYF
. | TRBJ2-2 | TRBV14 | CASSPTGLKTGELFF
many | TRBJ2-1 | TRBV27 | CASSLLGLEQFF
. | TRBJ2-7 | TRBV4-3 | CASSQEDRNYYEQYF
few | TRBJ1-1 | TRBV10-2 | CASFDRDAEAFF
. | TRBJ2-3 | TRBV12-3/TRBV12-4 | CASSPNPFQREVTDTQYF
. | TRBJ2-2 | TRBV29-1 | CSVAGTINGNTGELFF
. | TRBJ2-5 | TRBV29-1 | CSVEGSGQETQYF
few | TRBJ1-6 | TRBV20-1 | CSARVSSYNSPLHF
few | TRBJ2-1 | TRBV27 | CASSLLLAGGPQNEQFF
few | TRBJ2-3 | TRBV11-2 | CASSLELAADTQYF
few | TRBJ1-5 | TRBV12-3/TRBV12-4 | CASSSVRNQPQHF
few | TRBJ2-3 | TRBV10-3 | CAISGIDTQYF
. | TRBJ2-7 | TRBV21-1 | CASRKTSSYEQYF
few | TRBJ2-5 | TRBV7-2 | CASSRQDETQYF
. | TRBJ1-1 | TRBV24-1 | CATSETGGTEAFF
few | TRBJ2-7 | TRBV18 | CASSPGWDLTYEQYF
. | TRBJ1-1 | TRBV5-1 | CASSLGTGASDTEAFF
. | TRBJ2-1 | TRBV7-9 | CASEILRRDEQFF
. | TRBJ2-4 | TRBV6-1 | CASSPDRLAKNIQYF
few | TRBJ1-1 | TRBV5-1 | CASSLVGAGESTEAFF
few | TRBJ2-7 | TRBV5-1 | CASSLDRDRASYEQYF
. | TRBJ2-3 | TRBV27 | CASSPRGGAKADTQYF
. | TRBJ2-7 | TRBV29-1 | CSVEVNRGGYSSYEQYF
few | TRBJ2-7 | TRBV12-3/TRBV12-4 | CATGPRTYEQYF
few | TRBJ1-1 | TRBV7-2 | CASSPPPGTEAFF
few | TRBJ1-3 | TRBV5-1 | CASSTDGQAGNTIYF
few | TRBJ2-3 | TRBV12-3/TRBV12-4 | CASSYLAGGTDTQYF
many | TRBJ2-7 | TRBV6-2/TRBV6-3 | CASRYGQHYEQYF
. | TRBJ1-5 | TRBV4-2 | CASSQDRGDQPQHF
few | TRBJ2-5 | TRBV20-1 | CSALRPGETQYF